This passage covers 20 T cell receptor beta chains from one sample sequenced in a study of T-cell memory formation after mild COVID-19. In TCRdb, the 5' RACE reads were re-called with MiXCR into one record per CDR3 protein. The sample shows just under 350,000 distinct CDR3 sequences, over 10% of them seen only once. Sequenced: PBMCs or a T cell subset sorted from them (not recorded which). The origin of the receptors is a man younger than 35 who had mild COVID-19 (a few samples of this study predate the infection). Cell type and time point are not known.

The DNA for the CDR3 is TGTGCCAGCTTCCAACCCGAGGGCGGGAACACAGATACGCAGTATTTT. This encodes CASFQPEGGNTDTQYF. This sequence joins TRBV7-2 and TRBJ2-3; D possibly corresponds to TRBD2 (6 bases). CDR1 SGHTA and CDR2 FQGNSA come from the germline V gene. The CDR3 length is 16 residues. V shed 8 bases and J shed 2 bases, with 20 bases lying between them.

J is TRBJ2-6 and V is TRBV20-1; 8 bases agree with TRBD1. CDR3 length equals 14 residues. The germline V gene encodes CDR1 DFQATT and CDR2 SNEGSKA (reference sequence). Trimming removed 6 bases from V and 1 base from J; junction bases left unmatched: 2. This chain's CDR3 is CSADRASGANVLTF. The CDR3 DNA follows: TGCAGTGCGGACAGGGCGTCTGGGGCCAACGTCCTGACTTTC.

The chain has TRBV11-2 and TRBJ2-3; D might be TRBD2 (6 bases). Trimming removed 7 bases from V and 3 bases from J, with 11 bases in between. The CDR3 loop spans 13 amino acids. Germline values: CDR1 SGHAT, CDR2 FQNNGV. This chain's CDR3 is CASKEGATDTQYF. In nucleotides, the CDR3 is TGTGCCAGCAAGGAGGGTGCTACAGATACGCAGTATTTT.

The rearrangement uses TRBV5-5 and TRBJ2-2; maybe TRBD1 (5 bases). The CDR3 covers 13 residues. Trimming removed 0 bases from V and 8 bases from J, with 8 bases in between. Germline V gene lookup returns CDR1 SGHKS and CDR2 YYEKEE (reference sequence). The CDR3 DNA sequence: TGTGCCAGCAGCTTGGACAGGTGGGGGGAGCTGTTTTTT. Its translation is CASSLDRWGELFF.

In this sample, this clonotype turned up a few times. This rearrangement joins TRBV18 to TRBJ1-6, with TRBD1 as a possible D gene (6 bases). V shed 2 bases and J shed 4 bases, with 9 bases lying between them. This CDR3 spans 15 amino acids. Looked up from germline, CDR1 is KGHSH and CDR2 is LQKENI. The CDR3: CASSPGQRYNSPLHF. In DNA, the CDR3 is TGTGCCAGCTCACCAGGACAGAGATATAATTCACCCCTCCACTTT.

In this sample, this clonotype turned up many times. This rearrangement joins TRBV20-1 to TRBJ2-7; a possible D gene is TRBD2 (6 bases). The CDR3 covers 16 residues. Germline V lookup: CDR1 DFQATT, CDR2 SNEGSKA (reference sequence). The V and J ends lost 5 bases and 1 base respectively, with 21 bases between them. The CDR3 protein is CSASTSIRRWSYEQYF. DNA of the CDR3: TGCAGTGCTTCGACTAGTATAAGGCGATGGTCCTACGAGCAGTACTTC.

This clonotype was detected ten times or more. The chain combines TRBV4-1 with TRBJ2-2, with 13 positions matching TRBD2. This CDR3 region has 19 residues. Germline V gene lookup returns CDR1 MGHRA and CDR2 YSYEKL. Trimming took 5 bases from V and 0 from J; bases not matched to a gene: 9. CDR3 amino acids: CASSTLRTSGGTNTGELFF. CDR3 coding DNA: TGCGCCAGCAGCACCCTCCGGACTAGCGGGGGTACGAACACCGGGGAGCTGTTTTTT.

The V and J genes are TRBV19 and TRBJ1-1; TRBD1 might be the D (5 bases). The CDR3 is 13 amino acids. V was shortened by 7 bases and J by 1 base, with 10 bases between the two germline ends. Germline-derived CDR1 and CDR2 are LNHDA and SQIVND (reference sequence). This CDR3 is CASKKTGNTEAFF. The CDR3 nucleotides are TGTGCCAGTAAAAAAACAGGGAACACTGAAGCTTTCTTT.

V is TRBV19 and J is TRBJ1-5, with 8 bases lining up with TRBD1. Germline-derived CDR1 and CDR2 are LNHDA and SQIVND (reference sequence). The V gene end was trimmed by 5 bases and the J gene end by 6 bases; junction bases not matched to a gene: 6. The CDR3 runs to 14 residues. CDR3 in DNA: TGTGCCAGTAGTGGGACAGGCGGCTTTCAGCCCCAGCATTTT. Protein product: CASSGTGGFQPQHF.

There are many counts of this clonotype. The rearrangement joins TRBV29-1 to TRBJ1-1; no clear D. Per germline, CDR1 SQVTM and CDR2 ANQGSEA. V shed 5 bases and J shed 8 bases, with 15 bases lying between them. CDR3 size: 12 residues. Here the CDR3 reads CSVCSQTPEAFF. CDR3 sequence (DNA): TGCAGCGTTTGTTCCCAAACCCCCGAAGCTTTCTTT.

This clonotype was observed at least ten times. CDR3 loop: CASSHHTILGYGYTF. The DNA of the CDR3 is TGCGCCAGCAGCCACCATACGATCCTTGGCTATGGCTACACCTTC. The rearrangement uses TRBV4-3 and TRBJ1-2; no reliable D call. V lost 3 bases and J 4 bases, leaving 15 bases between the germline ends. The CDR3 runs to 15 residues. In germline, CDR1 is LGHNA, CDR2 YSLEER.

The chain uses TRBV5-4 and TRBJ1-2, with D possibly being TRBD1 (5 bases). Germline V gene lookup returns CDR1 SGHNT and CDR2 YYREEE (reference sequence). Trimming took off 1 base at V and 0 bases at J, with 10 bases between the two ends. This CDR3 has 15 residues. In DNA form, the CDR3 reads TGTGCCAGCAGCTTGCTCGACAGCTCTAACTATGGCTACACCTTC. As protein: CASSLLDSSNYGYTF.

This clonotype was observed a few times. This chain links TRBV27 with TRBJ1-3, with D unclear. The CDR3 totals 14 residues. The germline V gene encodes CDR1 MNHEY and CDR2 SMNVEV (reference sequence). Trimming took 2 bases from V and 4 from J, leaving 9 bases between them. The CDR3 DNA is TGTGCCAGCAGTTTAGTCCCGTACGGAAACACCATATATTTT. Translation gives CASSLVPYGNTIYF.

This chain uses TRBV7-9 with TRBJ2-2; 7 bases line up with TRBD2. CDR1 and CDR2 (germline): SEHNR, FQNEAQ (reference sequence). Losses at the gene ends were 5 bases for V and 7 bases for J; bases not matched to a gene: 7. This CDR3 spans 14 amino acids. CDR3 region: CASSKGRVGGELFF. The CDR3 DNA is TGTGCCAGCAGCAAAGGGAGGGTCGGCGGGGAGCTGTTTTTT.

This sequence joins TRBV6-5 and TRBJ1-6, with D possibly TRBD1 on 5 matching bases. Trimming took off 7 bases at V and 9 bases at J, with 16 bases between the two ends. The V gene's germline CDR1 is MNHEY and CDR2 SVGAGI. The CDR3 is 14 residues long. The CDR3 bases are TGTGCCAGCACTACATTGGACAACGGTTCACCCCTCCACTTT. It translates to CASTTLDNGSPLHF.

This clonotype was observed a handful of times. This chain uses TRBV6-5 with TRBJ2-3, with TRBD2 matching 10 bases. Germline assignment: CDR1 MNHEY and CDR2 SVGAGI. V was clipped by 0 bases and J by 5 bases; unmatched bases: 8. The CDR3 has 17 residues. The CDR3, as DNA: TGTGCCAGCAGTTACTCAACTAGCGGGGTGCCCGGAGATACGCAGTATTTT. Translation: CASSYSTSGVPGDTQYF.

This chain uses TRBV6-2 or TRBV6-3 with TRBJ1-2; tentative D call: TRBD1 (6 bases). Trimming took 5 bases from V and 4 from J, leaving 14 bases between them. CDR1 MNHEY and CDR2 SVGEGT come from the germline V gene. CDR3 size: 14 residues. The CDR3 spells CASSLPGTTYGYTF. In DNA form, the CDR3 reads TGTGCCAGCAGTCTACCCGGGACAACCTATGGCTACACCTTC.

In this sample, this clonotype turned up a few times. The rearrangement uses TRBV6-6 and TRBJ1-3, with a possible D match to TRBD1 (6 bases). With 2 bases removed from V and 2 bases from J, the gap between germline ends came to 10 bases. This CDR3 spans 15 amino acids. Germline V gives CDR1 MNHNY, CDR2 SVGAGI (reference sequence). CDR3 amino acids: CASSYQDSAGNTIYF. The DNA for the CDR3 is TGTGCCAGCAGTTACCAGGACAGTGCTGGAAACACCATATATTTT.

This clonotype showed up just a few times. V and J are TRBV5-1 and TRBJ1-5, with D perhaps matching TRBD1 (5 bases). Trimming removed 1 base from V and 3 bases from J, with 11 bases in between. Looked up from germline, CDR1 is SGHRS and CDR2 is YFSETQ. The CDR3 spans 15 residues. The CDR3 protein is CASSLQGAINQPQHF. The CDR3 DNA sequence: TGCGCCAGCAGCTTGCAGGGAGCCATCAATCAGCCCCAGCATTTT.

This clonotype was counted between two and nine times. The CDR3 coding sequence is TGTGCCAGCAGGGACAGGGTATCAAGCAATCAGCCCCAGCATTTT. This codes for CASRDRVSSNQPQHF. This chain joins TRBV6-2 or TRBV6-3 and TRBJ1-5; 8 bases line up with TRBD1. CDR3 length: 15 residues. V shed 6 bases, J shed 1 base, and the junction held 5 bases outside the gene matches. CDR1 is MNHEY, CDR2 SVGEGT, per germline.